One and the same sample provided the 31 T cell receptor beta chains below, sequenced in a study of shared clonotypes between healthy human individuals. Only in-frame clones appear in the TCRdb table, and some are missing; sequencing was by immunoSEQ multiplex PCR. The sample records roughly 1.5 million clones, 95% to 99% being singletons. The sample comprised naive CD4+ T cells sorted from blood. Documented subset: CD45RA+ positively selected. The receptors originated from a man aged 30 to 39 in good health.

Details on this clone: The sample has other DNA sequences that encode this CDR3 too. The chain couples TRBV9 to TRBJ2-3, with TRBD2 matching 7 bases. The CDR3 loop spans 15 amino acids. Germline lookup yields CDR1 SGDLS and CDR2 YYNGEE. V shed 1 base, J shed 0 bases, and the junction held 2 bases outside the gene matches. CDR3 amino acids: CASSVSSGSTDTQYF. The CDR3 DNA follows: TGTGCCAGCAGCGTAAGTAGCGGGAGCACAGATACGCAGTATTTT.

In its sample, this clone was seen once. The CDR3: CAYQGRGTDTQYF. The CDR3 DNA follows: TGTGCCTACCAGGGGAGAGGTACAGATACGCAGTATTTT. The chain employs TRBV6-1 and TRBJ2-3; maybe TRBD1 (6 bases). The CDR3 spans 13 residues. Between the trimmed V and J ends, which lost 11 bases and 3 bases, there was a span of 15 bases. Germline V lookup: CDR1 MNHNS, CDR2 SASEGT.

V usage is TRBV5-1 and J usage is TRBJ2-1; TRBD2 matches 12 bases. This CDR3 has 15 amino acids. Germline CDR1 reads SGHRS; CDR2 reads YFSETQ. V was pared by 4 bases and J by 7 bases, with 6 bases of the junction left unmatched. CDR3 nucleotides: TGCGCCAGCAGCCCGACTAGCGGGAGCGGGAATGAGCAGTTCTTC. This codes for CASSPTSGSGNEQFF. Filled out from reference TRBV5-1 and TRBJ2-1, the complete variable domain reads KAGVTQTPRYLIKTRGQQVTLSCSPISGHRSVSWYQQTPGQGLQFLFEYFSETQRNKGNFPGRFSGRQFSNSRSEMNVSTLELGDSALYLCASSPTSGSGNEQFFGPGTRLTVL.

The chain joins TRBV9 to TRBJ2-2; D not certain. This CDR3 spans 16 amino acids. Trimming pared 1 base from V and 6 bases from J, leaving 16 bases between. Germline-derived CDR1 and CDR2 are SGDLS and YYNGEE. The CDR3 DNA follows: TGTGCCAGCAGCGTAACCTTTGGGGTGAGAGCCGGGGAGCTGTTTTTT. Its translation: CASSVTFGVRAGELFF.

The chain has TRBV30 and TRBJ2-2; the match to TRBD1 covers 8 bases. The CDR3 is made up of 16 amino acids. Germline assignment: CDR1 GTSNPN and CDR2 SVGIG (reference sequence). V dropped 3 bases and J dropped 3; count of bases not matched to a gene: 9. CDR3 residues: CAWSRGLTPYTGELFF. The CDR3 DNA reads TGTGCCTGGAGCAGGGGGCTAACCCCCTACACCGGGGAGCTGTTTTTT.

As concerns this clone: Distinct nucleotide sequences in the sample also encode this CDR3. The rearrangement links TRBV7-9 to TRBJ1-4; TRBD1 matches at 10 bases. Germline loops: CDR1 SEHNR, CDR2 FQNEAQ (reference sequence). This CDR3 region has 14 residues. Trimming took 5 bases from V and 7 from J; bases not matched to a gene: 4. The CDR3 nucleotides are TGTGCCAGCAGCCCCGGGACAGGGGTTGAAAAACTGTTTTTT. It encodes CASSPGTGVEKLFF.

This chain uses TRBV5-1 with TRBJ2-7; no firm D call. V was cut by 4 bases and J by 1 base, with 12 bases left in between. Germline V gives CDR1 SGHRS, CDR2 YFSETQ. The CDR3 is made up of 14 amino acids. The DNA of the CDR3 is TGCGCCAGCAGCCGGACCCCCTCTTCCTACGAGCAGTACTTC. Translating gives CASSRTPSSYEQYF.

J is TRBJ2-3 and V is TRBV11-3; either TRBD1 or TRBD2 may fit D (5 bases each). Germline V CDR1 and CDR2: SGHNT, YENEEA. The CDR3 extends over 14 amino acids. With 5 bases removed from V and 9 bases from J, the gap between germline ends came to 18 bases. CDR3 amino acids: CASSHTGTPGTQYF. In DNA, the CDR3 is TGTGCCAGCAGCCACACGGGGACGCCGGGGACGCAGTATTTT.

The genes are TRBV7-2 and TRBJ2-7, with D possibly TRBD1 on 6 matching bases. Germline assignment: CDR1 SGHTA and CDR2 FQGNSA. The V end was cut by 1 base, the J end by 5 bases, with 12 bases between. The CDR3 consists of 14 residues. CDR3 sequence reads: CASSLVSGTNEQYF. In DNA, the CDR3 is TGTGCCAGCAGCTTAGTCTCTGGGACAAACGAGCAGTACTTC. The entire variable domain, with the rest obtained from reference TRBV7-2 and TRBJ2-7, is as follows: GAGVSQSPSNKVTEKGKDVELRCDPISGHTALYWYRQSLGQGLEFLIYFQGNSAPDKSGLPSDRFSAERTGGSVSTLTIQRTQQEDSAVYLCASSLVSGTNEQYFGPGTRLTVT.

The CDR3 sequence is CASMLREGGYEQYF. The CDR3 DNA sequence: TGCGCCAGCATGTTGAGGGAGGGGGGCTACGAGCAGTACTTC. The chain combines TRBV4-1 with TRBJ2-7; possible D gene TRBD2, 7 bases. CDR1 is MGHRA and CDR2 is YSYEKL in the germline V gene. This CDR3 region has 14 residues. V dropped 7 bases and J dropped 3 bases, with 16 bases sitting between them.

Concerning this clone: This same CDR3 is encoded by further DNA sequences in the sample. The rearrangement joins TRBV7-2 to TRBJ2-7; 10 bases align to TRBD1. This CDR3 is 14 amino acids long. CDR1 and CDR2 (germline): SGHTA, FQGNSA. Trimming took 1 base from V and 3 from J; bases not matched to a gene: 0. CDR3: CASSLGDRGYEQYF. CDR3 DNA sequence: TGTGCCAGCAGCTTAGGGGACAGGGGCTACGAGCAGTACTTC.

The gene calls are TRBV27 and TRBJ2-5; unclear D gene. Germline V gene data show CDR1 as MNHEY and CDR2 as SMNVEV (reference sequence). Trimming removed 8 bases from V and 5 bases from J, with 18 bases in between. CDR3 length equals 14 residues. CDR3 in amino acids: CASGPGRSWETQYF. CDR3 in DNA: TGTGCCAGCGGGCCTGGTCGGAGCTGGGAGACCCAGTACTTC.

This clone was observed a single time. The gene calls are TRBV11-2 and TRBJ2-7; TRBD2 matches at 7 bases. CDR1 is SGHAT, CDR2 FQNNGV, per germline. J gave up 6 bases and V 2 bases, and 7 bases lay outside the gene matches. CDR3 length: 14 amino acids. CDR3: CASSLSSGSVEQYF. In nucleotides, the CDR3 is TGTGCCAGCAGCTTATCTAGCGGATCGGTCGAGCAGTACTTC.

V usage is TRBV28 and J usage is TRBJ2-1, with 10 positions matching TRBD2. The CDR3 covers 16 residues. CDR1 MDHEN and CDR2 SYDVKM come from the germline V gene. V gave up 5 bases and J gave up 7 bases; unmatched junction bases: 11. CDR3 protein: CASSPHLAGVRNEQFF. CDR3 in DNA: TGTGCCAGCAGTCCCCACCTAGCGGGAGTTAGGAATGAGCAGTTCTTC.

This clone was counted once. The identical CDR3 is also encoded by other nucleotide sequences in the sample. The rearrangement joins TRBV18 to TRBJ2-6; unclear D gene. Trimming cost V 2 bases and J 0 bases, with 2 bases left between them. The CDR3 runs 14 residues. Germline values: CDR1 KGHSH, CDR2 LQKENI. The CDR3 sequence: CASSPFSGANVLTF. CDR3 nucleotides: TGTGCCAGCTCACCATTCTCTGGGGCCAACGTCCTGACTTTC.

The chain carries TRBV14 and TRBJ2-5; D call uncertain. Trimming shortened V by 0 bases and J by 4 bases, and 0 bases separated the two germline ends. The CDR3 runs to 11 residues. CDR1 and CDR2 from the germline V gene are SGHDN and FVKESK. CDR3 nucleotide sequence: TGTGCCAGCAGCCAAGAAGAGACCCAGTACTTC. This sequence encodes CASSQEETQYF.

The chain carries TRBV27 and TRBJ1-1; D unclear. Germline loops: CDR1 MNHEY, CDR2 SMNVEV (reference sequence). The CDR3 is made up of 13 amino acids. V was shortened by 2 bases and J by 1 base, with 5 bases between the two germline ends. The CDR3 DNA is TGTGCCAGCAGTTTACAACGGAACACTGAAGCTTTCTTT. It translates to CASSLQRNTEAFF.

CDR3 nucleotide sequence: TGTGCCACCAGCAGTGTCGGCCCCGGGACAGGGAAGGGCTACACCTTC. Its protein product is CATSSVGPGTGKGYTF. The chain links TRBV15 to TRBJ1-2; 9 nucleotides line up with TRBD1. The germline gives CDR1 LNHNV, CDR2 YYDKDF (reference sequence). The V and J ends lost 3 bases and 8 bases, in that order; junction bases with no gene match: 13. This CDR3 is built from 16 residues.

V gene TRBV18 combines with J gene TRBJ1-4; the D gene is possibly TRBD1 (6 bases). The CDR3 sequence is 16 residues long. Germline V gene lookup returns CDR1 KGHSH and CDR2 LQKENI. Trimming removed 2 bases from V and 2 bases from J, with 12 bases in between. CDR3 sequence: CASSPTGMGTNEKLFF. CDR3 bases: TGTGCCAGCTCACCAACAGGGATGGGGACTAATGAAAAACTGTTTTTT.

In DNA form, the CDR3 reads TGTGCCTGGAGTGGAGGGGCCACGAGGTACTTC. Protein product: CAWSGGATRYF. The gene calls are TRBV30 and TRBJ2-7; D may match TRBD1 or TRBD2 (5 bases each). This CDR3 comprises 11 residues. V lost 1 base and J lost 12, with 13 bases in between. Germline V gene data show CDR1 as GTSNPN and CDR2 as SVGIG (reference sequence).

The rearrangement links TRBV6-5 to TRBJ2-5; D is ambiguous. Trimming left V 6 bases short and J 1 base short, with 9 bases between. The CDR3 sequence is 13 residues long. Germline V gene sequence: CDR1 MNHEY, CDR2 SVGAGI. The CDR3 sequence is CASRLQSQETQYF. In nucleotides, the CDR3 is TGTGCCAGCAGACTCCAATCCCAAGAGACCCAGTACTTC.

The J gene is TRBJ1-5, the V gene TRBV14; D not resolved. CDR1 and CDR2 (germline): SGHDN, FVKESK. The CDR3 totals 12 residues. The V end was cut by 4 bases, the J end by 4 bases, with 5 bases between. The CDR3 protein is CASSRDNQPQHF. CDR3 coding DNA: TGTGCCAGCAGCCGAGATAATCAGCCCCAGCATTTT.

The V call is TRBV5-1, the J call TRBJ1-2; TRBD1 matches at 9 bases. This CDR3 region has 15 residues. The V segment lost 2 bases and the J segment 7 bases; nucleotides outside the gene matches: 9. CDR1 and CDR2 (germline): SGHRS, YFSETQ. The CDR3 loop is CASSFRGQGKSGYTF. In DNA, the CDR3 is TGCGCCAGCAGCTTCCGTGGACAGGGGAAGTCTGGCTACACCTTC. Full variable domain (remainder filled in from reference TRBV5-1 and TRBJ1-2): KAGVTQTPRYLIKTRGQQVTLSCSPISGHRSVSWYQQTPGQGLQFLFEYFSETQRNKGNFPGRFSGRQFSNSRSEMNVSTLELGDSALYLCASSFRGQGKSGYTFGSGTRLTVV.

Comments on this clone: Other DNA sequences in this sample translate to the same CDR3. V is TRBV5-1 and J is TRBJ2-7; D call uncertain. CDR1 is SGHRS and CDR2 is YFSETQ in the germline V gene. This CDR3 has 14 amino acids. Trimming removed 2 bases from V and 7 bases from J, with 16 bases in between. The CDR3 reads CASSLGQPLGEQYF. The CDR3 DNA is TGCGCCAGCAGCTTAGGCCAGCCTCTCGGGGAGCAGTACTTC.

This clone occurred once. The V gene is TRBV18, the J gene TRBJ2-7; the match to TRBD2 covers 13 bases. With V trimmed by 3 bases and J by 6 bases, 8 bases remained unmatched. CDR3 length equals 16 residues. Germline V lookup: CDR1 KGHSH, CDR2 LQKENI. The CDR3 nucleotides are TGTGCCAGCTCACCCGGACTAGCGGGAGCCTCCGGCGAGCAGTACTTC. Encoded protein: CASSPGLAGASGEQYF.

The V and J genes are TRBV4-3 and TRBJ2-2; 8 bases are a match to TRBD2. V lost 0 bases to trimming and J lost 3 bases; unmatched junction nucleotides: 3. Germline lookup yields CDR1 LGHNA and CDR2 YSLEER. There are 16 residues in the CDR3. CDR3 loop: CASSQEPGGDTGELFF. The CDR3 region has the DNA TGCGCCAGCAGCCAAGAACCGGGAGGGGACACCGGGGAGCTGTTTTTT.

CDR3 bases: TGCGCCAGCAGCTTGGTCCCGGGACAGAGTGAAAAACTGTTTTTT. Translated: CASSLVPGQSEKLFF. The chain carries TRBV5-1 and TRBJ1-4, with TRBD1 matching over 7 bases. CDR3 length: 15 amino acids. V lost 0 bases and J lost 7; bases outside the gene matches: 6. CDR1 is SGHRS and CDR2 is YFSETQ in the germline V gene.

V usage is TRBV5-6 and J usage is TRBJ2-2, with D unresolved. Germline CDR1 reads SGHDT; CDR2 reads YYEEEE. V was clipped by 2 bases and J by 4 bases, with 6 bases between them. The CDR3 length is 13 residues. The DNA for the CDR3 is TGTGCCAGCAGCTTCCCCAGCACCGGGGAGCTGTTTTTT. Its translation is CASSFPSTGELFF.

This rearrangement joins TRBV6-5 to TRBJ2-1, with 13 positions matching TRBD2. Trimming took 4 bases from V and 10 from J; bases not matched to a gene: 7. The CDR3 extends over 15 amino acids. Germline CDR1 reads MNHEY; CDR2 reads SVGAGI. CDR3 residues: CASSFRTSGSREQFF. The CDR3 coding sequence is TGTGCCAGCAGTTTCCGGACTAGCGGGAGTCGGGAGCAGTTCTTC.

The chain employs TRBV2 and TRBJ1-5; D not certain. The V end lost 4 bases, the J end lost 0 bases, and 10 bases lay between the germline ends. The CDR3 runs 15 residues. The V gene's germline CDR1 is SNHLY and CDR2 FYNNEI. CDR3 bases: TGTGCCAGCAGTGCCAATTTGGATAGCAATCAGCCCCAGCATTTT. Amino acid sequence: CASSANLDSNQPQHF. The full variable domain, in which reference TRBV2 and TRBJ1-5 provide the parts outside the CDR3, is EPEVTQTPSHQVTQMGQEVILRCVPISNHLYFYWYRQILGQKVEFLVSFYNNEISEKSEIFDDQFSVERPDGSNFTLKIRSTKLEDSAMYFCASSANLDSNQPQHFGDGTRLSIL.

The chain has TRBV11-1 and TRBJ2-3; a possible D gene is TRBD2 (5 bases). Between the trimmed V and J ends, which lost 8 bases and 6 bases, there was a span of 12 bases. The CDR3 sequence is 12 residues long. Per germline, CDR1 SGHAT and CDR2 FQDESV (reference sequence). The CDR3: CASLGASDTQYF. The CDR3 DNA reads as TGTGCCAGCTTGGGAGCTTCGGATACGCAGTATTTT. Using reference TRBV11-1 and TRBJ2-3 for the parts outside the CDR3, the full variable domain is EAEVAQSPRYKITEKSQAVAFWCDPISGHATLYWYRQILGQGPELLVQFQDESVVDDSQLPKDRFSAERLKGVDSTLKIQPAELGDSAMYLCASLGASDTQYFGPGTRLTVL.